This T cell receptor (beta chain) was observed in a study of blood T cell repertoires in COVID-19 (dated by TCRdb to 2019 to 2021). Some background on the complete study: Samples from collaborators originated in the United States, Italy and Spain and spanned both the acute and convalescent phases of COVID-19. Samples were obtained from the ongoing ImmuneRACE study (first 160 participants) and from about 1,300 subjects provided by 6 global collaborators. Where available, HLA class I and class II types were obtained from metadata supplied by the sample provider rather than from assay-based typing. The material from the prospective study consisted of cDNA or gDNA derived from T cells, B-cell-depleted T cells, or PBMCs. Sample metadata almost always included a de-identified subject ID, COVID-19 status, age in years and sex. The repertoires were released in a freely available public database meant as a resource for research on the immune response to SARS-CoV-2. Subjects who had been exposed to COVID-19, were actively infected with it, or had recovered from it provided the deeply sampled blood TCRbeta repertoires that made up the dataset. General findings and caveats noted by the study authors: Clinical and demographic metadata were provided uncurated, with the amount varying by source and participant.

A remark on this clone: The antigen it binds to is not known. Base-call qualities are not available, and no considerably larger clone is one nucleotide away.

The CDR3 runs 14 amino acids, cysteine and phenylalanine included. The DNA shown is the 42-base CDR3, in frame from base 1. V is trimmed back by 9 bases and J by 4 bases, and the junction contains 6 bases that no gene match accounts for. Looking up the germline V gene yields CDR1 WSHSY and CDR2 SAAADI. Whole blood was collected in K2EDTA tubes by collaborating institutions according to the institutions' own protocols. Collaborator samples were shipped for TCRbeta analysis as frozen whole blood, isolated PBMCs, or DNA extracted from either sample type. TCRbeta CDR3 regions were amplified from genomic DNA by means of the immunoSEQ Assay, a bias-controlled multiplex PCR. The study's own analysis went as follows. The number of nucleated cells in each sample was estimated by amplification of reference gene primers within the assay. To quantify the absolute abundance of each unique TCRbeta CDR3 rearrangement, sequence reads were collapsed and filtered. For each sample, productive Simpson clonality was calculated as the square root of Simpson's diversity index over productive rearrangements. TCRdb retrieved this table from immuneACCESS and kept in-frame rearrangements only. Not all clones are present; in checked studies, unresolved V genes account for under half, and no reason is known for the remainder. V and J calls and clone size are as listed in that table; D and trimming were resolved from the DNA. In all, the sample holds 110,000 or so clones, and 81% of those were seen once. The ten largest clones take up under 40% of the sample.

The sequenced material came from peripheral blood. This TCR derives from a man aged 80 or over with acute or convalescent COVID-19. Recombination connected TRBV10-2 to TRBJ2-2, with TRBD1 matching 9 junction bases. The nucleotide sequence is TGCGCCAGTACCGGGACAGGGCTCACCGGGGAGCTGTTTTTT. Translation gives CASTGTGLTGELFF.